These 9 T cell receptor beta chains were all obtained from the same sample, sequenced in a study of OX40 agonist ivuxolimab in advanced cancers. Measured with immunoSEQ multiplex PCR; TCRdb has only the in-frame clones, and not every one. The data contain roughly 36,000 clones, around 80% of them singletons. Sequencing used CD4+ or CD8+ T cells sorted from blood, obtained in a trial of the OX40 agonist ivuxolimab. The origin of the receptors is an adult with an advanced solid tumor such as melanoma, head and neck, liver or kidney cancer.

This clone was counted only a few times. This chain uses TRBV10-3 with TRBJ1-6; 7 nucleotides match TRBD1. Germline loops: CDR1 ENHRY, CDR2 SYGVKD. The CDR3 consists of 14 residues. Germline trimming cut 7 bases from V and 5 bases from J; bases unmatched to any gene: 5. The CDR3 loop reads CAIKTTGDNSPLHF. As DNA, the CDR3 is TGTGCCATCAAAACCACAGGGGATAATTCACCCCTCCACTTT.

The chain has TRBV27 and TRBJ2-7, with a weak D call TRBD1 (5 bases). CDR1 MNHEY and CDR2 SMNVEV come from the germline V gene (reference sequence). Deletions cut 5 bases from V and 6 bases from J, with 17 bases between. The CDR3 consists of 14 residues. Here the CDR3 reads CASSPLGRVVEQYF. Here the CDR3 DNA reads TGTGCCAGCAGTCCCCTGGGCAGGGTGGTCGAGCAGTACTTC.

This clone was found a few times. The V call is TRBV4-1, the J call TRBJ1-1; TRBD1 might be the D (5 bases). The germline CDR1 and CDR2 sequences are MGHRA and YSYEKL. V lost 0 bases, J lost 1 base, and 9 bases lay in between. This CDR3 spans 15 amino acids. CDR3 DNA: TGCGCCAGCAGCCAAGATCAAGGACAGAACACTGAAGCTTTCTTT. Translating it yields CASSQDQGQNTEAFF.

This chain joins TRBV18 and TRBJ1-4; no definite D call. V was trimmed by 4 bases and J by 5 bases, leaving 11 bases between them. CDR3 length equals 14 residues. In germline, CDR1 is KGHSH, CDR2 LQKENI. CDR3 in amino acids: CASSQNQANEKLFF. The CDR3 DNA is TGTGCCAGCTCACAAAACCAGGCAAATGAAAAACTGTTTTTT.

The chain couples TRBV9 to TRBJ1-6; the match to TRBD1 covers 8 bases. The J segment lost 10 bases and the V segment lost 4 bases, leaving 7 bases of the junction unmatched. The germline V gene has CDR1 SGDLS and CDR2 YYNGEE. This CDR3 contains 14 residues. Here the CDR3 DNA reads TGTGCCAGCAGCTCCGGACAGGGACGATCACCCCTCCACTTT. Amino acid sequence: CASSSGQGRSPLHF.

The CDR3 here is CAWSVQEDEKLFF. CDR3 bases: TGTGCCTGGAGTGTACAGGAGGATGAAAAACTGTTTTTT. The chain links TRBV30 to TRBJ1-4, with D maybe TRBD1 (5 bases). The germline CDR1 and CDR2 sequences are GTSNPN and SVGIG (reference sequence). Trimming removed 0 bases from V and 6 bases from J, with 8 bases in between. The CDR3 covers 13 residues.

The rearrangement links TRBV5-1 to TRBJ1-1; 7 nucleotides agree with TRBD1. CDR1 SGHRS and CDR2 YFSETQ come from the germline V gene. The CDR3 has 14 residues. J was trimmed by 1 base and V by 9 bases; bases with no gene match: 9. Here the CDR3 DNA reads TGCGCCACCACGACAGGGCGCCAGAACACTGAAGCTTTCTTT. This sequence encodes CATTTGRQNTEAFF.

This clone has only a few counts. V gene TRBV4-2 combines with J gene TRBJ1-2; no definite D call. The CDR3 is 11 residues long. Germline CDR1 LGHNA, CDR2 YNFKEQ. V lost 3 bases and J 8 bases, leaving 7 bases between the germline ends. This chain's CDR3 is CASSQGSGYTF. Written as DNA, the CDR3 is TGTGCCAGCAGCCAGGGGAGCGGCTACACCTTC.

This clone has just a few counts. J is TRBJ1-1 and V is TRBV2; no firm D call. This CDR3 has 13 residues. V was trimmed by 3 bases and J by 3 bases, leaving 8 bases between them. Germline values: CDR1 SNHLY, CDR2 FYNNEI. The CDR3 spells CASSDWVYTEAFF. The DNA for the CDR3 is TGTGCCAGCAGTGATTGGGTTTACACTGAAGCTTTCTTT. Using reference TRBV2 and TRBJ1-1 for the parts outside the CDR3, the full variable domain is EPEVTQTPSHQVTQMGQEVILRCVPISNHLYFYWYRQILGQKVEFLVSFYNNEISEKSEIFDDQFSVERPDGSNFTLKIRSTKLEDSAMYFCASSDWVYTEAFFGQGTRLTVV.